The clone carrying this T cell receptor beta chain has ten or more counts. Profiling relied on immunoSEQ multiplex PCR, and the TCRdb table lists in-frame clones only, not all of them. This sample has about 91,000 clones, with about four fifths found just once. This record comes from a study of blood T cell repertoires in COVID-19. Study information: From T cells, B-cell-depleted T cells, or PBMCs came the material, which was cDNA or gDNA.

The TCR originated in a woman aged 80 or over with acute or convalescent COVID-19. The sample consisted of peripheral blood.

CDR3 nucleotides: TGTGCCAGCAGTCGGACAGGGGGAGGTGGCTACACCTTC. Residues: CASSRTGGGGYTF. This chain uses TRBV6-2 or TRBV6-3 with TRBJ1-2; 10 bases are shared with TRBD1. Trimming took 5 bases from V and 7 from J; bases not matched to a gene: 4. CDR1 and CDR2 from the germline V gene are MNHEY and SVGEGT. CDR3 size: 13 residues.